These T cell receptor beta chains were read from a single sample in a study of monozygotic twins with inflammatory bowel disease. Reanalyzing the 5' RACE reads, TCRdb keeps one entry per CDR3 protein, without DNA. The listing records roughly 300,000 distinct CDR3 sequences. Sequencing was performed on blood. Receptors were obtained from a human donor with ulcerative colitis or Crohn's disease, or a healthy co-twin of an affected twin (not recorded which). Both conserved end residues are part of each CDR3.

TRBV14	13	TRBJ1-2	CASSQETGAGYTF
TRBV7-2	12	TRBJ2-5	CASSLARKTQYF
TRBV28	14	TRBJ1-6	CASTLSGSTKALHF
TRBV7-8	14	TRBJ1-6	CASFGDSPLSPLHF
TRBV25-1	14	TRBJ2-3	CASSGFPTTDTQYF
TRBV12-3/TRBV12-4	17	TRBJ1-6	CASSLGSLVGGNSPLHF
TRBV7-2	12	TRBJ2-1	CASSQTTNEQFF
TRBV5-5	15	TRBJ2-7	CASTRLGGTHYEQYF
TRBV19	12	TRBJ1-1	CATQGGGIEAFF
TRBV25-1	18	TRBJ2-1	CASSVPAGGVSSYNEQFF
TRBV27	15	TRBJ2-7	CASSLLGQKNYEQYF
TRBV20-1	13	TRBJ2-7	CSAGTGIIYEQYF
TRBV5-1	12	TRBJ1-4	CASSETTEKLFF
TRBV7-2	15	TRBJ2-6	CASSFAGTGANVLTF
TRBV7-2	15	TRBJ2-1	CASRPRTSSYNEQFF
TRBV12-3/TRBV12-4	12	TRBJ2-1	CASRDPGNEQFF
TRBV24-1	13	TRBJ2-5	CATGIAGQETQYF
TRBV29-1	11	TRBJ1-1	CSVTRGTEAFF
TRBV7-9	15	TRBJ2-3	CASSPGEGNTDTQYF
TRBV5-1	20	TRBJ1-1	CASSSRGRGRAGLMNTEAFF
TRBV7-9	11	TRBJ1-2	CASQADYGYTF
TRBV4-2	15	TRBJ2-7	CASSSGLAGIYEQYF
TRBV5-1	17	TRBJ2-6	CASSLVRVLSGANVLTF
TRBV12-3/TRBV12-4	15	TRBJ2-3	CASSPGTGLGDTQYF
TRBV19	14	TRBJ1-5	CASHRGNSNQPQHF
TRBV7-9	13	TRBJ1-4	CASSGVQGGKLFF
TRBV12-3/TRBV12-4	14	TRBJ2-5	CASSPTPSDLAQYF
TRBV28	15	TRBJ2-7	CASSPPGTAGYEQYF
TRBV30	14	TRBJ2-7	CAWSPKTLYYEQYF
TRBV28	16	TRBJ1-6	CASSFSAGSYNSPLHF
TRBV7-2	16	TRBJ2-2	CASSYPGAPNTGELFF
TRBV5-1	12	TRBJ2-7	CASSADSYEQYF
TRBV28	14	TRBJ2-7	CASSLAIPGHEQYF
TRBV7-2	16	TRBJ2-3	CASSFRAGGRSDTQYF
TRBV9	14	TRBJ2-3	CASSPQTSWDTQYF
TRBV7-2	15	TRBJ1-5	CASSQGKGGNQPQHF
TRBV25-1	13	TRBJ1-5	CASSATGEQPQHF
TRBV28	12	TRBJ1-1	CASRLVHTEAFF
TRBV27	14	TRBJ2-7	CASSRSDGFSEQYF